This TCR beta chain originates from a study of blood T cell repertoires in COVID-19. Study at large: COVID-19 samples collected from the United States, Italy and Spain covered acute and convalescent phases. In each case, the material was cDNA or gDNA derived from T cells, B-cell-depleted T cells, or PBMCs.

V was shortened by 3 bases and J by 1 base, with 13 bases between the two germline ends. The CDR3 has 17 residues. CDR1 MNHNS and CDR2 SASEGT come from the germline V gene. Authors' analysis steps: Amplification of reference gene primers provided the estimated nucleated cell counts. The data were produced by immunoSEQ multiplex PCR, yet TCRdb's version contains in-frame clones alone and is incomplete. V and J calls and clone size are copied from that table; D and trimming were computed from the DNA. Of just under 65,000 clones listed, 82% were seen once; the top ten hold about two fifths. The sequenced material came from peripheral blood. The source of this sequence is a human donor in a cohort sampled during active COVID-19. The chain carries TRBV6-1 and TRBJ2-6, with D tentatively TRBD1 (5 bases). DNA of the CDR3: TGTGCCAGCAGTGAGTTGGACATTGGGTCTGGGGCCAACGTCCTGACTTTC. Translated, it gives CASSELDIGSGANVLTF.